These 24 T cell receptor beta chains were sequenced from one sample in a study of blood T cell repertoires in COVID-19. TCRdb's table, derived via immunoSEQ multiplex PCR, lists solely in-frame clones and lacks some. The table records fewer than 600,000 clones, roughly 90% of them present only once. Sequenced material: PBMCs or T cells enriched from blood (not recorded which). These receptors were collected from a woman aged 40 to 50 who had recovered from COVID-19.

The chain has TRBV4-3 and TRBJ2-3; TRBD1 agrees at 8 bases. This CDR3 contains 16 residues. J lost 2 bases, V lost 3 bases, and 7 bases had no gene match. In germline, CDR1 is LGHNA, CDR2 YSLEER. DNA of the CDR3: TGCGCCAGCAGCCAGAAACGACAGGGGTACACAGATACGCAGTATTTT. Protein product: CASSQKRQGYTDTQYF.

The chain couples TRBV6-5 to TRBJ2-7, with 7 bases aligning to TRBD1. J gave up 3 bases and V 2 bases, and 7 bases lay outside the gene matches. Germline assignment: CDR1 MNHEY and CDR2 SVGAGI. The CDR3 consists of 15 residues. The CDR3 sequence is CASSYDIRGIYEQYF. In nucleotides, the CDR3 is TGTGCCAGCAGTTACGACATCAGGGGGATCTACGAGCAGTACTTC.

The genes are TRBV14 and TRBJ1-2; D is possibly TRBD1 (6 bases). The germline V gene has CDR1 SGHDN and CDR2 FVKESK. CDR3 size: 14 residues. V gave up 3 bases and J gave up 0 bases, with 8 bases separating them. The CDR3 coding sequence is TGTGCCAGCAGCCAGGACAGCCCTAACTATGGCTACACCTTC. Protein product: CASSQDSPNYGYTF.

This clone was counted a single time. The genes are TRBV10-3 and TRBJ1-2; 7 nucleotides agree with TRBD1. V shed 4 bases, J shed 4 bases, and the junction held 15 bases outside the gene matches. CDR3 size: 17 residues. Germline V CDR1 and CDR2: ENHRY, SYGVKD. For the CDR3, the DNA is TGTGCCATCAGTGTCTGGGGCAGGGGGTCGACCTTCTATGGCTACACCTTC. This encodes CAISVWGRGSTFYGYTF.

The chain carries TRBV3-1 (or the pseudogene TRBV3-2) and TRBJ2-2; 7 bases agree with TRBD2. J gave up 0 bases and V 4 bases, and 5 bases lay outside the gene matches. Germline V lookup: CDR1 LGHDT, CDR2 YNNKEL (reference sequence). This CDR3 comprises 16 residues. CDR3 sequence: CASSPLLATNTGELFF. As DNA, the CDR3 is TGTGCCAGCAGCCCACTACTAGCGACGAACACCGGGGAGCTGTTTTTT.

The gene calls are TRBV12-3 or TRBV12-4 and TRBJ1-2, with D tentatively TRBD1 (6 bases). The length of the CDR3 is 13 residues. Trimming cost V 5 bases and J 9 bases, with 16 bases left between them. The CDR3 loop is CASSIGTPGSYTF. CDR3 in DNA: TGTGCCAGCAGTATCGGGACACCGGGGAGCTACACCTTC.

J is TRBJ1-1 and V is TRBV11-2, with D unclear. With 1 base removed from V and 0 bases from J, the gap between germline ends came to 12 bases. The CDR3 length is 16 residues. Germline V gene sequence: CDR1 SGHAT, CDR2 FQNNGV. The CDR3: CASSLGNFLLNTEAFF. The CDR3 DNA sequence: TGTGCCAGCAGCTTAGGTAATTTCCTTTTGAACACTGAAGCTTTCTTT.

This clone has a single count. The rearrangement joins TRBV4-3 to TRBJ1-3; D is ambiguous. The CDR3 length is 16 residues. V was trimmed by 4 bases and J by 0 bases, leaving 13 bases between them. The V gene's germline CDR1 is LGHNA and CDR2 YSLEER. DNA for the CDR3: TGCGCCAGCAGCCTCCAGGCAGAGCACTCTGGAAACACCATATATTTT. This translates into CASSLQAEHSGNTIYF.

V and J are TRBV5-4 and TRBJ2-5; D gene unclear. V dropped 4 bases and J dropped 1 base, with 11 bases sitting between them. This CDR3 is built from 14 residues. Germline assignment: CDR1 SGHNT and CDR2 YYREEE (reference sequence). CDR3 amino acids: CASSPRAPQETQYF. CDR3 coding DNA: TGTGCCAGCAGCCCACGAGCGCCCCAAGAGACCCAGTACTTC.

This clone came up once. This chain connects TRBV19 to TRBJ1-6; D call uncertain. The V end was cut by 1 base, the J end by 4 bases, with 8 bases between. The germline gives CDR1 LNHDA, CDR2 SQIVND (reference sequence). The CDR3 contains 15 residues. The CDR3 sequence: CASSIGSPYNSPLHF. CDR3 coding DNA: TGTGCCAGTAGTATAGGGAGCCCGTATAATTCACCCCTCCACTTT.

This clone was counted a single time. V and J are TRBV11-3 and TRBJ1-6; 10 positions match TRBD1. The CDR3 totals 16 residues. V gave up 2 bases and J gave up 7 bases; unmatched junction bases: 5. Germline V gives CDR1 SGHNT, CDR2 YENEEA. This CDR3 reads CASSLSGDRGNSPLHF. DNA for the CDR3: TGTGCCAGCAGCTTATCCGGGGACAGGGGAAATTCACCCCTCCACTTT. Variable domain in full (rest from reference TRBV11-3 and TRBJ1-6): EAGVVQSPRYKIIEKKQPVAFWCNPISGHNTLYWYLQNLGQGPELLIRYENEEAVDDSQLPKDRFSAERLKGVDSTLKIQPAELGDSAVYLCASSLSGDRGNSPLHFGNGTRLTVT.

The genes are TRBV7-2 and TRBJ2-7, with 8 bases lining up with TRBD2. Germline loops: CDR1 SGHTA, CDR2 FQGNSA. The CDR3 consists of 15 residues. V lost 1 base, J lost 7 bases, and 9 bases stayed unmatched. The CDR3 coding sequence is TGTGCCAGCAGCTTAGTCTCTAGCGGGCGAAATGAGCAGTACTTC. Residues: CASSLVSSGRNEQYF.

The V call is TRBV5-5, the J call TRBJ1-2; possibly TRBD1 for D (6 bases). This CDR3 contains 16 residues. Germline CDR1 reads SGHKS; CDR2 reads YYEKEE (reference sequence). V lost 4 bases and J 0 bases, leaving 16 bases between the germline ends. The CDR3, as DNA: TGTGCCAGCAGCGCGGGGGCAAGACCAGCTAACTATGGCTACACCTTC. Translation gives CASSAGARPANYGYTF.

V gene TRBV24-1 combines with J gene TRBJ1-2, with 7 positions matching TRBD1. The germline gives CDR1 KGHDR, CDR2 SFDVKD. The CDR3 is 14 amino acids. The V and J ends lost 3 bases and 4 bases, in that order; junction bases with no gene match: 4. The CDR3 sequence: CATSDDRVTYGYTF. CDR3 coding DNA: TGTGCCACCAGTGATGACAGGGTAACCTATGGCTACACCTTC.

CDR3 loop: CAWSQGEYNEQFF. CDR3 nucleotides: TGTGCCTGGAGTCAGGGGGAGTACAATGAGCAGTTCTTC. The J gene is TRBJ2-1, the V gene TRBV30; TRBD1 matches 7 bases. Germline-derived CDR1 and CDR2 are GTSNPN and SVGIG (reference sequence). V shed 2 bases, J shed 4 bases, and the junction held 2 bases outside the gene matches. The CDR3 loop spans 13 amino acids.

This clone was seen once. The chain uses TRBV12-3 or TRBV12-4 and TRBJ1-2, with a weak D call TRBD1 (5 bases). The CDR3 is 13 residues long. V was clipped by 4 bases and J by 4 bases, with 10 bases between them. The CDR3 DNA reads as TGTGCCAGCAGTTCAAGACAGCTCTATGGCTACACCTTC. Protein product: CASSSRQLYGYTF.

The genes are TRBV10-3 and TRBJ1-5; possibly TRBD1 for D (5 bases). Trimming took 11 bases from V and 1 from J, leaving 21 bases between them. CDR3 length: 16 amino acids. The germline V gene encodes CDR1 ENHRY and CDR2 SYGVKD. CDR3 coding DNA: TGTGCCCCCAAAAAAGGCGTCAGGGCAAGCAATCAGCCCCAGCATTTT. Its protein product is CAPKKGVRASNQPQHF.

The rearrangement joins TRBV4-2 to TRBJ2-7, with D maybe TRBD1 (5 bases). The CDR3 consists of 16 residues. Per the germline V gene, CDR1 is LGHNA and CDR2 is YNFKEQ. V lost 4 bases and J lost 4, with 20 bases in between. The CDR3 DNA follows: TGTGCCAGCAGCCCCACTCCCATACGCAGGGTTTACGAGCAGTACTTC. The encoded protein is CASSPTPIRRVYEQYF.

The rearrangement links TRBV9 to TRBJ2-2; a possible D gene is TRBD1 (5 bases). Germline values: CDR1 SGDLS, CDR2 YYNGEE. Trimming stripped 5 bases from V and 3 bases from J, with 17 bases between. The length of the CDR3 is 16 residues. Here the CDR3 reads CASSLPQGIDTGELFF. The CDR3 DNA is TGTGCCAGCAGTCTCCCCCAGGGCATCGACACCGGGGAGCTGTTTTTT.

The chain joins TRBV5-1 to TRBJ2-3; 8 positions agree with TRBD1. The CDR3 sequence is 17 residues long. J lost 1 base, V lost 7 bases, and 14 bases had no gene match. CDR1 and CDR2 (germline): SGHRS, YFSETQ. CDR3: CASRPRAPGQGTDTQYF. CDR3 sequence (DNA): TGCGCCAGCCGCCCCCGGGCCCCGGGACAGGGCACAGATACGCAGTATTTT.

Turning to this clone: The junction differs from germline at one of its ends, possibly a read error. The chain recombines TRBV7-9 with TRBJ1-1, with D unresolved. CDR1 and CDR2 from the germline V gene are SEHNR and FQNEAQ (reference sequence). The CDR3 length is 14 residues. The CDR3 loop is CATSIHAENTEAFF. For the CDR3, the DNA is TGTGCCACCAGCATCCACGCGGAAAACACTGAAGCTTTCTTT.

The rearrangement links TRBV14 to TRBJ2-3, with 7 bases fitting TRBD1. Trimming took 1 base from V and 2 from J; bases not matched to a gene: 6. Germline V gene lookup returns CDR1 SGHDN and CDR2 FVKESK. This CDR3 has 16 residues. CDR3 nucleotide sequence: TGTGCCAGCAGCCAAGGACAGGGCCGGATCACAGATACGCAGTATTTT. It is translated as CASSQGQGRITDTQYF.

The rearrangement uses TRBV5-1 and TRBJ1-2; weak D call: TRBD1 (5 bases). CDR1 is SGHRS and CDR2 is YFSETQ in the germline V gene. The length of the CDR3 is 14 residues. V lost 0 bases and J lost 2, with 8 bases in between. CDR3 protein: CASSLEPGNYGYTF. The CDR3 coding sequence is TGCGCCAGCAGCTTGGAGCCAGGGAACTATGGCTACACCTTC.

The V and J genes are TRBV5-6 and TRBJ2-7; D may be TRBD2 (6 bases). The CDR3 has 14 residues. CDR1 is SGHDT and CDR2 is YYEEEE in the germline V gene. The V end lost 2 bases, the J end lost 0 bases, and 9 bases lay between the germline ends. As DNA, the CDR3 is TGTGCCAGCAGCTTCGGGGGAAACTCCTACGAGCAGTACTTC. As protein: CASSFGGNSYEQYF.